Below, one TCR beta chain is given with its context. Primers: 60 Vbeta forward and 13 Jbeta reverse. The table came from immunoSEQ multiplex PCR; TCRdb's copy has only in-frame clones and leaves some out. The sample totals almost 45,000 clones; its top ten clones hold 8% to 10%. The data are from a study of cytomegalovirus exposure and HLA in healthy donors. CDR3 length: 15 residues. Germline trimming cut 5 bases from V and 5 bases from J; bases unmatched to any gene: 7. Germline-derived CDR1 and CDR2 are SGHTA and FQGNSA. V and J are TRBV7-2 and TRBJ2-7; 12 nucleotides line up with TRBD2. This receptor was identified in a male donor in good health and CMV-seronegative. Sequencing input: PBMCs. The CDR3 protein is CASSHRTSGKNEQYF. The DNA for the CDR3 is TGTGCCAGCAGCCACCGGACTAGCGGGAAGAACGAGCAGTACTTC.